Sequencing of this TCR beta chain was carried out in a study of T cells after yellow fever vaccination. As for the study in general: The SMART-Seq v4 Ultra Low Input method served to prepare the low-cell-number fractions.

General observations from the study: Post-booster repertoires contained most primary-vaccination clones again (roughly 96% CD4, 85% to 90% CD8).

In this sample, this clonotype turned up a few times. The antigen is undetermined. TCR cDNA was made by 5'RACE template switching, adding a universal primer site and UMIs. TCRdb reanalysed the 5' RACE reads using MiXCR and keeps one entry per CDR3 protein. The sample has roughly 500,000 distinct CDR3 sequences; roughly a fifth are singletons. The sequencing here drew on PBMCs, taken 15 days after the yellow fever booster vaccination. The sequence derives from a man aged 30-40 years who received the YFV17D yellow fever vaccine.

CDR3 sequence (DNA): TGTGCCAGCAGCCCTCGGACTAGCGGGGACAATGAGCAGTTCTTC. This gives the protein CASSPRTSGDNEQFF. The chain couples TRBV11-2 to TRBJ2-1, with TRBD2 matching 12 bases. The ends lost 5 bases at V and 5 bases at J; junction bases unmatched: 4. CDR1 SGHAT and CDR2 FQNNGV come from the germline V gene. The CDR3 spans 15 residues.